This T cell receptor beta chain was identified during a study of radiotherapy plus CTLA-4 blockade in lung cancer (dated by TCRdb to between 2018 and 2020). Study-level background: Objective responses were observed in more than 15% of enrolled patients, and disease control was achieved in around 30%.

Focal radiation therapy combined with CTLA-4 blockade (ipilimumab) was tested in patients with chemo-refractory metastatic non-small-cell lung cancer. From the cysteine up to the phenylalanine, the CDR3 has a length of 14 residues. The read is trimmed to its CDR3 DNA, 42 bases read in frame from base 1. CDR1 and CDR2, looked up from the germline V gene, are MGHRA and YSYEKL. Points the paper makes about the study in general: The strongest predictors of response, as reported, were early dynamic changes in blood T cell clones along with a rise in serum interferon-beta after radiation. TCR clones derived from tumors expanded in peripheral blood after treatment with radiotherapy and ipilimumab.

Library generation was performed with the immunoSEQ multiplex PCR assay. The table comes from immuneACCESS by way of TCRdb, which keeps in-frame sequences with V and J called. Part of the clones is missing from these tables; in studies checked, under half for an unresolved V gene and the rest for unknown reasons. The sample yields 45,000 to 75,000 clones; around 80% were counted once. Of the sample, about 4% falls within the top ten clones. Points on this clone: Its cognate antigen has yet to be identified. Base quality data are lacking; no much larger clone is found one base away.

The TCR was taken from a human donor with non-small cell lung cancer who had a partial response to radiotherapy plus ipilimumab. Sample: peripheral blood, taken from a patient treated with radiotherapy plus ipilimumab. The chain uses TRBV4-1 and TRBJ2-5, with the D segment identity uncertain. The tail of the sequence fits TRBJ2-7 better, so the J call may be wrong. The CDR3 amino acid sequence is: CASSQVNRVYEQYF. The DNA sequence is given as TGCGCCAGCAGCCAAGTTAACAGAGTCTACGAGCAGTACTTC.